A selection of T cell receptor beta chains follows, all from one sample in a study of blood T cells in healthy people across ages. TCRdb re-called the 5' RACE reads with MiXCR, one entry per CDR3 protein. Found here are approximately 1,000,000 distinct CDR3 sequences, roughly two fifths of them singletons; the top ten hold over 10%. The material sequenced was blood. Source of these receptors: a man between 18 and 29 years old in good health. Both conserved end residues are part of each CDR3. D genes are given only for firm matches. Only some rows state a clone size, as once, few, many or a class for expanded clones.

J: TRBJ2-4; V: TRBV7-2; size: few; D: -; DNA: TGTGCCAGCAGCCCAAGGGGCGGCCTCGGCGCCAAAAACATTCAGTACTTC; CDR3: CASSPRGGLGAKNIQYF
J: TRBJ1-2; V: TRBV4-2; size: few; D: TRBD1; DNA: TGTGCCAGCAGCCAAGAGAGCAATGACAGGGCCACCTCCTATGGCTACACCTTC; CDR3: CASSQESNDRATSYGYTF
J: TRBJ2-7; V: TRBV6-6; size: -; D: -; DNA: TGTGCCAGCAGTTACGCTAGTCTCTACAATGAGCAGTACTTC; CDR3: CASSYASLYNEQYF
J: TRBJ1-4; V: TRBV5-1; size: -; D: -; DNA: TGCGCCAGCAGCTTGAGGCAGAATAATGAAAAACTGTTTTTT; CDR3: CASSLRQNNEKLFF
J: TRBJ1-4; V: TRBV7-9; size: few; D: TRBD1; DNA: TGTGCCAGCAGCGAGGGGACAGGAGCTAATGAAAAACTGTTTTTT; CDR3: CASSEGTGANEKLFF
J: TRBJ1-4; V: TRBV5-1; size: -; D: TRBD1; DNA: TGCGCCAGCAGCTTGGAGGGGGACAGTTCAAAACTGTTTTTT; CDR3: CASSLEGDSSKLFF
J: TRBJ2-2; V: TRBV9; size: few; D: TRBD1; DNA: TGTGCCAGCAGCGTAGATGGGGGACAGGACACCGGGGAGCTGTTTTTT; CDR3: CASSVDGGQDTGELFF
J: TRBJ2-3; V: TRBV12-3/TRBV12-4; size: few; D: -; DNA: TGTGCCAGCAGCCGACGGGTCACAGATACGCAGTATTTT; CDR3: CASSRRVTDTQYF
J: TRBJ1-5; V: TRBV12-3/TRBV12-4; size: -; D: -; DNA: TGTGCCAGCGGCCCATCGTCCGGGCAGCCCCAGCATTTT; CDR3: CASGPSSGQPQHF
J: TRBJ1-1; V: TRBV10-3; size: -; D: -; DNA: TGTGCCATCAGTGAGTCCTCGGGGCTGAACACTGAAGCTTTCTTT; CDR3: CAISESSGLNTEAFF
J: TRBJ2-1; V: TRBV5-1; size: -; D: -; DNA: TGCGCCAGCAGCCCCAACCGTTTAAGCTCCTACAATGAGCAGTTCTTC; CDR3: CASSPNRLSSYNEQFF
J: TRBJ2-7; V: TRBV12-5; size: few; D: -; DNA: TGTGCTAGTGGTCGCCTTGGCGGGGCCTCCTACGAGCAGTACTTC; CDR3: CASGRLGGASYEQYF
J: TRBJ2-3; V: TRBV5-6; size: few; D: -; DNA: TGTGCCAGCAGCTCGGTCGCTAGCACAGATACGCAGTATTTT; CDR3: CASSSVASTDTQYF
J: TRBJ1-5; V: TRBV5-6; size: -; D: -; DNA: TGTGCCAGCAGCAGCCGCTCGGGTCAGCCCCAGCATTTT; CDR3: CASSSRSGQPQHF